These T cell receptor beta chains were read from a single sample in a study of T cell responses to AZD1222 COVID-19 vaccine. Sequencing used immunoSEQ multiplex PCR; TCRdb keeps in-frame clones, though not all of them. The top ten hold 6% to 8% of the sample, which has more than 90,000 clones, around 89% seen once. The material was peripheral blood, obtained 28 days after the second AZD1222 dose. The source of these receptors is an adult who received the AZD1222 COVID-19 vaccine. Each CDR3 is given with its conserved first and last residue. The order of the fields is clone size, J gene, D gene, CDR3 length, V gene, CDR3 DNA, CDR3 protein. The D gene is left open where the match is weak. Size is stated for part of the rows, as once, few or many counts, or as a class when the clone is expanded.

abundance: few
j_gene: TRBJ1-5
d_gene: TRBD1
len: 14
v_gene: TRBV6-2/TRBV6-3
CDR3nt: TGTGCCAGCAGTTACAGCAGGGGGAATCAGCCCCAGCATTTT
CDR3aa: CASSYSRGNQPQHF

abundance: -
j_gene: TRBJ2-7
d_gene: TRBD1
len: 15
v_gene: TRBV18
CDR3nt: TGTGCCAGCTCACTGGGACAGGGACCCACCTACGAGCAGTACTTC
CDR3aa: CASSLGQGPTYEQYF

abundance: -
j_gene: TRBJ1-6
d_gene: -
len: 14
v_gene: TRBV7-9
CDR3nt: TGTGCCAGCAGCCAGGGCAGCGTTAATTCACCCCTCCACTTT
CDR3aa: CASSQGSVNSPLHF

abundance: -
j_gene: TRBJ1-6
d_gene: -
len: 18
v_gene: TRBV21-1
CDR3nt: TGTGCCAGCAGCAGTTGGGACAGGGGACTCCTCTATAATTCACCCCTCCACTTT
CDR3aa: CASSSWDRGLLYNSPLHF

abundance: -
j_gene: TRBJ2-7
d_gene: -
len: 16
v_gene: TRBV27
CDR3nt: TGTGCCAGCAGTTCCCCTTTCGGTCTCGGTGGGGTCGAGCAGTACTTC
CDR3aa: CASSSPFGLGGVEQYF

abundance: -
j_gene: TRBJ2-5
d_gene: -
len: 14
v_gene: TRBV6-5
CDR3nt: TGTGCCAGCAGCTTAGGACTATACCAAGAGACCCAGTACTTC
CDR3aa: CASSLGLYQETQYF

abundance: few
j_gene: TRBJ1-5
d_gene: -
len: 14
v_gene: TRBV19
CDR3nt: TGTGCCAGTAGTACAGGAGGCAGCAATCAGCCCCAGCATTTT
CDR3aa: CASSTGGSNQPQHF

abundance: -
j_gene: TRBJ2-7
d_gene: -
len: 13
v_gene: TRBV30
CDR3nt: TGTGCCTGGAGTGTGCCCAGCTCCTACGAGCAGTACTTC
CDR3aa: CAWSVPSSYEQYF

abundance: few
j_gene: TRBJ1-2
d_gene: TRBD1
len: 16
v_gene: TRBV10-3
CDR3nt: TGTGCCATCAGTGACATAGCAGGGGGCGTAAACTATGGCTACACCTTC
CDR3aa: CAISDIAGGVNYGYTF

abundance: -
j_gene: TRBJ1-2
d_gene: -
len: 10
v_gene: TRBV20-1
CDR3nt: TGCAGTGCTAGAGCGAATGGCTACACCTTC
CDR3aa: CSARANGYTF

abundance: -
j_gene: TRBJ2-3
d_gene: -
len: 15
v_gene: TRBV19
CDR3nt: TGTGCCAGTAGTACAGGACAGCTGTCGGCAGATACGCAGTATTTT
CDR3aa: CASSTGQLSADTQYF

abundance: -
j_gene: TRBJ2-2
d_gene: -
len: 13
v_gene: TRBV18
CDR3nt: TGTGCCAGCTCGAGTTCGAACACCGGGGAGCTGTTTTTT
CDR3aa: CASSSSNTGELFF

abundance: -
j_gene: TRBJ1-1
d_gene: -
len: 15
v_gene: TRBV6-5
CDR3nt: TGTGCCAGCAGTTATTTGGACCAGGGTGACACTGAAGCTTTCTTT
CDR3aa: CASSYLDQGDTEAFF

abundance: -
j_gene: TRBJ1-3
d_gene: -
len: 17
v_gene: TRBV4-3
CDR3nt: TGCGCCAGCAGCCAAGATGTAACGGGCGTCTCTGGAAACACCATATATTTT
CDR3aa: CASSQDVTGVSGNTIYF

abundance: -
j_gene: TRBJ2-2
d_gene: TRBD2
len: 17
v_gene: TRBV4-1
CDR3nt: TGCGCCAGCAGCCTCGGGTCAGCGGGGGTGAACACCGGGGAGCTGTTTTTT
CDR3aa: CASSLGSAGVNTGELFF

abundance: -
j_gene: TRBJ2-5
d_gene: -
len: 14
v_gene: TRBV27
CDR3nt: TGTGCCAGCAGTTTAGCCGGGGGCCGGGAGACCCAGTACTTC
CDR3aa: CASSLAGGRETQYF

abundance: -
j_gene: TRBJ2-7
d_gene: TRBD2
len: 16
v_gene: TRBV7-3
CDR3nt: TGTGCCAGCAGCCCATCGGGACTAGCGGGAGGGGGCGAGCAGTACTTC
CDR3aa: CASSPSGLAGGGEQYF

abundance: few
j_gene: TRBJ1-2
d_gene: TRBD1
len: 14
v_gene: TRBV3-1/TRBV3-2
CDR3nt: TGTGCCAGCAACCAGGGGGCGAGCACGGGTGGCTACACCTTC
CDR3aa: CASNQGASTGGYTF

abundance: -
j_gene: TRBJ1-1
d_gene: -
len: 13
v_gene: TRBV15
CDR3nt: TGTGCCACCAGCATCATGGGGATCTCTGAAGCTTTCTTT
CDR3aa: CATSIMGISEAFF

abundance: -
j_gene: TRBJ2-7
d_gene: TRBD1
len: 15
v_gene: TRBV10-3
CDR3nt: TGTGCCATCAGTGAGGTCCTAACAGGGGGCGCGGAGCAGTACTTC
CDR3aa: CAISEVLTGGAEQYF

abundance: -
j_gene: TRBJ1-2
d_gene: -
len: 15
v_gene: TRBV21-1
CDR3nt: TGTGCCAGCAGCAAAGCGCCTACAGGTAACTATGGCTACACCTTC
CDR3aa: CASSKAPTGNYGYTF

abundance: -
j_gene: TRBJ2-5
d_gene: -
len: 15
v_gene: TRBV4-1
CDR3nt: TGCGCCAGCAGCCAAGGGCAGGGGAAGGCGGAGACCCAGTACTTC
CDR3aa: CASSQGQGKAETQYF

abundance: -
j_gene: TRBJ2-3
d_gene: TRBD2
len: 16
v_gene: TRBV7-9
CDR3nt: TGTGCCAGCAGCTTAGTTGGGCTAGCGGGCACAGATACGCAGTATTTT
CDR3aa: CASSLVGLAGTDTQYF

abundance: -
j_gene: TRBJ2-5
d_gene: -
len: 13
v_gene: TRBV7-3
CDR3nt: TGTGCCAGCAGCTTAGGGCTAGGAGGGACCCAGTACTTC
CDR3aa: CASSLGLGGTQYF

abundance: -
j_gene: TRBJ1-3
d_gene: TRBD1
len: 17
v_gene: TRBV18
CDR3nt: TGTGCCAGCTCACCGCGGACAGGGCTTATCTCTGGAAACACCATATATTTT
CDR3aa: CASSPRTGLISGNTIYF

abundance: -
j_gene: TRBJ2-7
d_gene: TRBD2
len: 15
v_gene: TRBV5-1
CDR3nt: TGCGCCAGCAGCCAGACTAGCGGGAGTGGGAACGAGCAGTACTTC
CDR3aa: CASSQTSGSGNEQYF

abundance: -
j_gene: TRBJ1-6
d_gene: -
len: 15
v_gene: TRBV7-2
CDR3nt: TGTGCCAGCAGCTTATTGGGGGTCAGCAATTCACCCCTCCACTTT
CDR3aa: CASSLLGVSNSPLHF

abundance: -
j_gene: TRBJ2-7
d_gene: TRBD2
len: 14
v_gene: TRBV6-6
CDR3nt: TGTGCCAGCAGTTATGGGACTAGCGTAGGCGAGCAGTACTTC
CDR3aa: CASSYGTSVGEQYF

abundance: -
j_gene: TRBJ2-3
d_gene: -
len: 16
v_gene: TRBV7-9
CDR3nt: TGTGCCAGCAGCTCTCTTTGGGGTCCAAGCACAGATACGCAGTATTTT
CDR3aa: CASSSLWGPSTDTQYF

abundance: -
j_gene: TRBJ2-5
d_gene: -
len: 11
v_gene: TRBV30
CDR3nt: TGTGCCTGGAGTGGGTTGAAGACCCAGTACTTC
CDR3aa: CAWSGLKTQYF

abundance: -
j_gene: TRBJ2-1
d_gene: TRBD2
len: 16
v_gene: TRBV7-2
CDR3nt: TGTGCCAGCAGCTTAAGGACTAGCGGGGGGGGTAATGAGCAGTTCTTC
CDR3aa: CASSLRTSGGGNEQFF

abundance: -
j_gene: TRBJ2-3
d_gene: -
len: 15
v_gene: TRBV5-1
CDR3nt: TGCGCCAGCAGCTTGGTCGTGGGGGGCACAGATACGCAGTATTTT
CDR3aa: CASSLVVGGTDTQYF

abundance: -
j_gene: TRBJ2-3
d_gene: -
len: 15
v_gene: TRBV2
CDR3nt: TGTGCCAGCAGTGAAGGGTTAGCTAGCACAGATACGCAGTATTTT
CDR3aa: CASSEGLASTDTQYF

abundance: -
j_gene: TRBJ2-3
d_gene: TRBD2
len: 17
v_gene: TRBV5-1
CDR3nt: TGCGCCAGCAGCTTGGATGGCCGGGGGGGCCGCACAGATACGCAGTATTTT
CDR3aa: CASSLDGRGGRTDTQYF

abundance: -
j_gene: TRBJ2-1
d_gene: -
len: 13
v_gene: TRBV6-4
CDR3nt: TGTGCCAGCAGTGTCCGACAGGACAATGAGCAGTTCTTC
CDR3aa: CASSVRQDNEQFF

abundance: -
j_gene: TRBJ2-5
d_gene: TRBD2
len: 17
v_gene: TRBV4-1
CDR3nt: TGCGCCAGCAACTGCTCGAGGAAGACTAGCGGGGGGGAGACCCAGTACTTC
CDR3aa: CASNCSRKTSGGETQYF

abundance: -
j_gene: TRBJ2-3
d_gene: TRBD2
len: 14
v_gene: TRBV10-3
CDR3nt: TGTGCCATCAGTGACGCGGGAGGGCGTGGGACGCAGTATTTT
CDR3aa: CAISDAGGRGTQYF

abundance: -
j_gene: TRBJ2-7
d_gene: -
len: 13
v_gene: TRBV19
CDR3nt: TGTGCCCGGTTTTTTAATCTATCCTACGAGCAGTACTTC
CDR3aa: CARFFNLSYEQYF

abundance: -
j_gene: TRBJ2-1
d_gene: TRBD2
len: 16
v_gene: TRBV15
CDR3nt: TGTGCCACCAGCACACGGAGCGGGACTACCTACAATGAGCAGTTCTTC
CDR3aa: CATSTRSGTTYNEQFF

abundance: -
j_gene: TRBJ2-5
d_gene: TRBD2
len: 17
v_gene: TRBV7-9
CDR3nt: TGTGCCAGCAGCTTAGCGCAAACTAGCGGGAGTCCAGAGACCCAGTACTTC
CDR3aa: CASSLAQTSGSPETQYF

abundance: -
j_gene: TRBJ2-3
d_gene: -
len: 15
v_gene: TRBV15
CDR3nt: TGTGCCACCAGCAGGCATAAGGGGGGCACAGATACGCAGTATTTT
CDR3aa: CATSRHKGGTDTQYF

abundance: few
j_gene: TRBJ1-3
d_gene: -
len: 15
v_gene: TRBV11-3
CDR3nt: TGTGCCAGCAGCTCAAGCATCTCTACTGGAAACACCATATATTTT
CDR3aa: CASSSSISTGNTIYF

abundance: -
j_gene: TRBJ2-3
d_gene: -
len: 12
v_gene: TRBV9
CDR3nt: TGTGCCAGCAGCGTAGAGACAGATACGCAGTATTTT
CDR3aa: CASSVETDTQYF

abundance: -
j_gene: TRBJ1-2
d_gene: TRBD1
len: 15
v_gene: TRBV27
CDR3nt: TGTGCCAGCAGTCTCCGGACAGGGGCGTTCTATGGCTACACCTTC
CDR3aa: CASSLRTGAFYGYTF

abundance: few
j_gene: TRBJ1-2
d_gene: TRBD1
len: 15
v_gene: TRBV25-1
CDR3nt: TGTGCCAGCAGTCCGACAGGGGGGCTCAACTATGGCTACACCTTC
CDR3aa: CASSPTGGLNYGYTF